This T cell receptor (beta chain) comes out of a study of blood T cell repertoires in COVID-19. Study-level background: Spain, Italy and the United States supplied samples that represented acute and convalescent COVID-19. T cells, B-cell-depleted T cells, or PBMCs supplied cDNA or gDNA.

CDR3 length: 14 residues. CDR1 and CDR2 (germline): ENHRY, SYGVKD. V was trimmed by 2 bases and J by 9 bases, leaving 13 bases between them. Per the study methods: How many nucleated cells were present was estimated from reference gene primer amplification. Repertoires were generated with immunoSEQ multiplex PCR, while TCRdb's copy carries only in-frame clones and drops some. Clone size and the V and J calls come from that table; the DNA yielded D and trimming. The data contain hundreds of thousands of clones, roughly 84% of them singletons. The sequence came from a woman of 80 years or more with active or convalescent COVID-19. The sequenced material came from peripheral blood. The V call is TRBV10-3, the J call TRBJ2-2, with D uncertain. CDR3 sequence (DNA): TGTGCCATCAGTGAGGGCGGCGTACCAAGGGAGCTGTTTTTT. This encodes CAISEGGVPRELFF.